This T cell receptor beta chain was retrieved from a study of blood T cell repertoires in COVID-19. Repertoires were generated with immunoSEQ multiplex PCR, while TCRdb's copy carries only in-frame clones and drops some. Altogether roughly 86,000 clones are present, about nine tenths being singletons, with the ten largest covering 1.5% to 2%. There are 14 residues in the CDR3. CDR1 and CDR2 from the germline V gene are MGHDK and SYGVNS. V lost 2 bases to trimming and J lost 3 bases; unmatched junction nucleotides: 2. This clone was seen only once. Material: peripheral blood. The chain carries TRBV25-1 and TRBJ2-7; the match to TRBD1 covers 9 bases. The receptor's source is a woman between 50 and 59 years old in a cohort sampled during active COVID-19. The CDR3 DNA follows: TGTGCCAGCAGTGAAGGGACAGGGAACTACGAGCAGTACTTC. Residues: CASSEGTGNYEQYF.